These 5 T cell receptor beta chains originate from one sample sequenced in a study of cytomegalovirus exposure and HLA in healthy donors. Amplification used 60 Vbeta primers and 13 Jbeta primers. Some clones are missing from TCRdb's copy, which holds only in-frame ones; the method was immunoSEQ multiplex PCR. The sample lists 200,000 or so clones; roughly 84% were seen once. What was sequenced was PBMCs. Receptors originate from a girl under three years old in good health and CMV-seronegative.

The rearrangement joins TRBV2 to TRBJ2-7, with TRBD1 identical over 10 bases. Germline CDR1 reads SNHLY; CDR2 reads FYNNEI. The CDR3 is made up of 14 amino acids. J was trimmed by 4 bases and V by 6 bases; bases with no gene match: 6. CDR3 sequence reads: CASRGDRGSYEQYF. Written as DNA, the CDR3 is TGTGCCAGCAGGGGGGACAGGGGAAGTTACGAGCAGTACTTC.

The CDR3 is CASSLDFKGRMNTEAFF. CDR3 bases: TGTGCCAGCAGCTTAGATTTCAAGGGGCGGATGAACACTGAAGCTTTCTTT. This sequence joins TRBV11-2 and TRBJ1-1; D is possibly TRBD1 (5 bases). The CDR3 has 17 amino acids. V lost 0 bases to trimming and J lost 0 bases, with 14 bases between them. The germline V gene encodes CDR1 SGHAT and CDR2 FQNNGV.

The chain employs TRBV15 and TRBJ2-1; D unresolved. V gave up 1 base and J gave up 0 bases, with 10 bases separating them. The CDR3 runs to 16 residues. The V gene's germline CDR1 is LNHNV and CDR2 YYDKDF (reference sequence). CDR3 coding DNA: TGTGCCACCAGCAGAGGAAAGCTAAGCTCCTACAATGAGCAGTTCTTC. Its translation is CATSRGKLSSYNEQFF.

The rearrangement links TRBV4-1 to TRBJ2-3, with 8 positions matching TRBD2. Germline CDR1 MGHRA, CDR2 YSYEKL. This CDR3 is built from 18 residues. Unmatched junction bases numbered 11, after V lost 1 base and J lost 2 bases. CDR3 coding DNA: TGCGCCAGCAGCCAAGGCGGTTTGAAGCGGGGGACCACAGATACGCAGTATTTT. Protein product: CASSQGGLKRGTTDTQYF.

This clone was seen just once. The J gene is TRBJ2-5, the V gene TRBV2; a weak D match, TRBD2 (5 bases). The J call is uncertain, as TRBJ2-7 better fits the DNA end. This CDR3 contains 14 residues. Germline-derived CDR1 and CDR2 are SNHLY and FYNNEI. The CDR3 bases are TGTGCCAGCAGTGGGACTCTCGGTTTTTACGAGCAGTACTTC. Translation gives CASSGTLGFYEQYF.